This TCR beta chain emerged from a study of blood T cells in healthy people across ages (dated by TCRdb to the mid-2010s). A note on the overall study: In model experiments, roughly one uniquely barcoded TCR beta cDNA molecule per two T cells was captured by template switching. The study measured age-related changes in TCR beta repertoire diversity using deep sequencing normalized with unique cDNA molecular identifiers. The donors were split into four age groups: young (average around 15 years), middle-aged (roughly 40), aged (more than 60) and long-lived (over 80). To avoid experimental bias, donors of different ages were randomly spread across the sequencing lanes. For two donors (one aged 18 to 30 and one aged 80 or older), the study analyzed two additional independent replicas of 1 million unique cDNA reads from the same blood draw. What the work shows at the level of the full study, not this receptor alone: Estimates of total diversity based on one million sequenced T cells were regarded as lower bounds and as underestimates. Since profiling was done on bulk unsorted PBMCs, naive and antigen-experienced compartments could not be conclusively compared. Donor CMV infection status was unknown, potentially confounding age-related changes in expanded clonotypes. Compared with the aged group, the long-lived group had more naive CD4+ T cells, fewer expanded clones and increased TCR diversity, a pattern suggesting age selection. Observed TCR beta diversity correlated strongly with the percentage of naive T cells measured by flow cytometry. As age increased, observed TCR beta diversity per million T cells dropped in a roughly linear way, and a significant reduction was already evident by age 40.

The donors were 40 or so Caucasian individuals from Russia, aged roughly 6 to 100 years, who were systemically healthy. Each donor gave roughly 9.5 milliliters of peripheral blood, collected into EDTA-treated Vacutainer tubes. PBMCs were isolated by Ficoll-Paque density-gradient centrifugation, with at least 7 million obtained per sample. Total RNA was extracted from PBMCs with Trizol reagent, with at least 5 micrograms obtained per sample. For every donor, flow cytometry on a PBMC aliquot measured the percentage of naive CD45RAhigh/CD27high T cells. With regard to this clonotype: Its specific antigen is unknown. No base-level quality is on record; no much larger clone is a single base apart.

V lost 0 bases and J lost 6 bases, and the count of bases not matched to a germline gene is 5. Including cysteine and phenylalanine, the CDR3 has 14 amino acids. The only DNA kept is the CDR3, 42 bases in frame from the first base. The germline V gene sets CDR1 to SGHRS and CDR2 to YFSETQ. The library was generated by 5' RACE. The reads were generated on an Illumina HiSeq 2500. A second PCR of roughly 6 to 12 cycles was run with a J-beta primer mix and a sample-barcoded 5' primer. A template-switch 5' adaptor carrying 12 random nucleotides introduced a unique molecular identifier onto each TCR beta cDNA molecule. At least 2.5 million CDR3-containing paired-end reads were obtained from each sample. First-strand cDNA synthesis was performed from all RNA using the Mint cDNA synthesis kit, with priming by a TRBC-specific oligonucleotide. All cDNA was treated with uracil-DNA glycosylase and then went through a first 18-cycle PCR with the universal primers M1SS and BC2_uni_R. The original methods were these. For normalization, 1 million high-quality reads were randomly selected from each sample, with every read carrying a distinct molecular identifier. Reads with shared molecular identifiers were discarded instead of being binned into consensus sequences. MiTCR, with a Q25 quality threshold and the strictest error-elimination algorithm, was used for CDR3 identification, clonotype clustering and error correction. A nonparametric unseen species model with Euler transformation was used to estimate lower-bound total TCR beta diversity. TCRdb reanalyzed the raw reads on its own, using fastp at Q25 for trimming and MiXCR for clone calling, and kept in-frame beta chains. Merged by CDR3 protein, the rows form single entries marked with the most common genes and DNA. The V and J calls, along with clone size, are taken from TCRdb and not from the paper's own processing. This sample lists 1.5 million to 2 million distinct CDR3 sequences; around 48% were detected once. The ten largest clonotypes hold roughly 2% of the sample.

Sequencing used blood. Here the chain combines TRBV5-1 and TRBJ2-7, and 8 junction bases match TRBD1. This clonotype was sampled from a woman between 35 and 50 years old in good health. CDR3 protein: CASSLGQGTGEQYF. The DNA sequence reads TGCGCCAGCAGCTTGGGACAGGGGACGGGCGAGCAGTACTTC.